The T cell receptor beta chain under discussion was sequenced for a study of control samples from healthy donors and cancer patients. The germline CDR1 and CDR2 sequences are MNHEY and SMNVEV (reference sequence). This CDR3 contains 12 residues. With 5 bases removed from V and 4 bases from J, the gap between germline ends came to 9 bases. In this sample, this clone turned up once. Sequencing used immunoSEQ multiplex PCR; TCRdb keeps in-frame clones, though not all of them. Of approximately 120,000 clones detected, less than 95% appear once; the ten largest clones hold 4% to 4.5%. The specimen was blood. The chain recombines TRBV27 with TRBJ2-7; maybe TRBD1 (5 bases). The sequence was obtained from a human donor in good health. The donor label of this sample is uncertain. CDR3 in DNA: TGTGCCAGCAGTCCCACAGGTTACGAGCAGTACTTC. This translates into CASSPTGYEQYF.